The 10 T cell receptor beta chains below all came from one sample that was sequenced in a study of CD8 T cells in Susac syndrome. RNA was extracted with the RNeasy kit, and a quantity of about 0.45 to 1 ug was reverse transcribed using random hexamers. TCRdb processed the immunoSEQ multiplex PCR reads anew with MiXCR; each CDR3 protein has one entry. The sample records about 180,000 distinct CDR3 sequences, just under 95% being singletons. Sequenced material: CD4+ T cells from PBMCs. The origin of the receptors is a human donor with Susac syndrome.

The chain carries TRBV24-1 and TRBJ2-1; 7 nucleotides align to TRBD1. In germline, CDR1 is KGHDR, CDR2 SFDVKD. The CDR3 has 14 residues. V lost 3 bases and J lost 3; bases outside the gene matches: 1. The CDR3 spells CATSDRDSYNEQFF. The CDR3 DNA reads TGTGCCACCAGTGATCGGGACAGCTACAATGAGCAGTTCTTC.

The chain joins TRBV6-1 to TRBJ1-1, with D maybe TRBD1 (5 bases). Trimming shortened V by 4 bases and J by 2 bases, and 8 bases separated the two germline ends. From germline, CDR1 is MNHNS and CDR2 SASEGT. CDR3 size: 13 residues. The CDR3 here is CASSVDRNTEAFF. CDR3 DNA: TGTGCCAGCAGTGTAGACAGAAACACTGAAGCTTTCTTT.

The chain carries TRBV4-2 and TRBJ1-2, with D possibly TRBD1 on 6 matching bases. Between the trimmed V and J ends, which lost 1 base and 4 bases, there was a span of 10 bases. This CDR3 region has 14 residues. In germline, CDR1 is LGHNA, CDR2 YNFKEQ. For the CDR3, the DNA is TGTGCCAGCAGCCAAGCCCCGGACAGCTATGGCTACACCTTC. Residues: CASSQAPDSYGYTF.

The V gene is TRBV30, the J gene TRBJ2-3; 10 bases fit TRBD2. Germline V gene sequence: CDR1 GTSNPN, CDR2 SVGIG (reference sequence). With 0 bases clipped from V and 8 bases from J, the junction kept 5 bases outside the gene matches. The CDR3 is made up of 14 amino acids. The CDR3 is CAWSVTSGFVTQYF. DNA of the CDR3: TGTGCCTGGAGTGTGACTAGCGGGTTCGTTACGCAGTATTTT. Filled out from reference TRBV30 and TRBJ2-3, the complete variable domain reads SQTIHQWPATLVQPVGSPLSLECTVEGTSNPNLYWYRQAAGRGLQLLFYSVGIGQISSEVPQNLSASRPQDRQFILSSKKLLLSDSGFYLCAWSVTSGFVTQYFGPGTRLTVL.

This chain connects TRBV27 to TRBJ2-1, with 7 bases matching TRBD1. There are 14 residues in the CDR3. Looked up from germline, CDR1 is MNHEY and CDR2 is SMNVEV (reference sequence). V was pared by 9 bases and J by 0 bases, with 5 bases of the junction left unmatched. This CDR3 reads CARSGTASYNEQFF. CDR3 DNA: TGTGCCAGGAGTGGGACAGCCTCCTACAATGAGCAGTTCTTC.

The chain has TRBV30 and TRBJ1-2, with a weak D call TRBD1 (6 bases). Trimming removed 5 bases from V and 2 bases from J, with 12 bases in between. Germline V CDR1 and CDR2: GTSNPN, SVGIG (reference sequence). CDR3 length equals 13 residues. The chain's CDR3 is CAWSTGRNYGYTF. In DNA form, the CDR3 reads TGTGCCTGGTCGACAGGTCGCAACTATGGCTACACCTTC. Full variable domain (outside the CDR3, taken from reference TRBV30 and TRBJ1-2): SQTIHQWPATLVQPVGSPLSLECTVEGTSNPNLYWYRQAAGRGLQLLFYSVGIGQISSEVPQNLSASRPQDRQFILSSKKLLLSDSGFYLCAWSTGRNYGYTFGSGTRLTVV.

This clonotype was detected only once. V usage is TRBV4-2 and J usage is TRBJ2-7; D ambiguous. This CDR3 is 14 amino acids long. In germline, CDR1 is LGHNA, CDR2 YNFKEQ. V gave up 0 bases and J gave up 3 bases, with 9 bases separating them. The CDR3 loop is CASSQDFGSYEQYF. CDR3 DNA sequence: TGTGCCAGCAGCCAAGATTTCGGCAGCTACGAGCAGTACTTC.

V gene TRBV20-1 combines with J gene TRBJ2-1, with 8 bases lining up with TRBD2. The CDR3 loop spans 15 amino acids. From germline, CDR1 is DFQATT and CDR2 SNEGSKA (reference sequence). V shed 2 bases and J 6 bases; nucleotides not matched to a gene: 9. CDR3 nucleotides: TGCAGTGCTAGACTAACCGGGACTAGTAGCAATGAGCAGTTCTTC. Protein product: CSARLTGTSSNEQFF.

The J gene is TRBJ2-1, the V gene TRBV5-1, with TRBD2 as a possible D gene (6 bases). The V gene lost 0 bases and the J gene lost 6 bases, with 7 bases spanning the gap. The CDR3 totals 13 residues. Germline V gene lookup returns CDR1 SGHRS and CDR2 YFSETQ. This CDR3 reads CASSLDGSNEQFF. Here the CDR3 DNA reads TGCGCCAGCAGCTTGGACGGGAGCAATGAGCAGTTCTTC.

The chain uses TRBV12-3 or TRBV12-4 and TRBJ1-1; the D is unclear. V dropped 5 bases and J dropped 0 bases, with 13 bases sitting between them. The CDR3 runs to 15 residues. The CDR3 DNA reads as TGTGCCAGCAGTCCCCCGAGGGTCCTGAACACTGAAGCTTTCTTT. It translates to CASSPPRVLNTEAFF.